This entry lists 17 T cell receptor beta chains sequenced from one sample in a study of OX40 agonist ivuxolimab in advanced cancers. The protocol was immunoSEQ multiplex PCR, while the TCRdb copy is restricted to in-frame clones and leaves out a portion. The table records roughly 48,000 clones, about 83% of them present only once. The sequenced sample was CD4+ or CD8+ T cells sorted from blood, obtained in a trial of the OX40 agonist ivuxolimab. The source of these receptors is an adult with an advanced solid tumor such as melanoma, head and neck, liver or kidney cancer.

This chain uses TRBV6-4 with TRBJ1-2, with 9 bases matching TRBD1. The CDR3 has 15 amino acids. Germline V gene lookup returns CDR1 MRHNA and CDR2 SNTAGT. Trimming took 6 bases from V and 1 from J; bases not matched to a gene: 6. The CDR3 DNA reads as TGTGCCAGCAGACTTGGGACAGGGTATAACTATGGCTACACCTTC. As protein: CASRLGTGYNYGYTF.

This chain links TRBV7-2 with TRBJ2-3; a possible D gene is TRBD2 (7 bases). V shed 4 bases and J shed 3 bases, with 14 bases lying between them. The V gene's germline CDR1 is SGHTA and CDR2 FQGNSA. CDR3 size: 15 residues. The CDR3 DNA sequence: TGTGCCAGCAGCTCCCTAGGGGGGGGGACAGATACGCAGTATTTT. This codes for CASSSLGGGTDTQYF.

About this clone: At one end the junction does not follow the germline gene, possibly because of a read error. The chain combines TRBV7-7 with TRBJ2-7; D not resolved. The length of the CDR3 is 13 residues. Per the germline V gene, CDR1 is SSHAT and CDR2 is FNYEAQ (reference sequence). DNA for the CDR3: TGTGCTAGCAGCTTAATGGGTTCCTACGAGCAGTACTTC. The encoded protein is CASSLMGSYEQYF.

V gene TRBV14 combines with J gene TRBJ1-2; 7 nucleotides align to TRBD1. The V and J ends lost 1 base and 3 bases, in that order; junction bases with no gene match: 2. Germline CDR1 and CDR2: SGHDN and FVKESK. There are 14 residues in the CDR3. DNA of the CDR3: TGTGCCAGCAGCCAAGTTGGGACAGACTATGGCTACACCTTC. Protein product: CASSQVGTDYGYTF.

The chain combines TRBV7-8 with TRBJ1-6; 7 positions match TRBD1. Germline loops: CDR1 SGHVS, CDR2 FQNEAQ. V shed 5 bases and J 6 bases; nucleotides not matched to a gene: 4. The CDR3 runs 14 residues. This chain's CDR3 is CASSEDRSNSPLHF. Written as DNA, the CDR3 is TGTGCCAGCAGCGAGGACAGGTCTAATTCACCCCTCCACTTT.

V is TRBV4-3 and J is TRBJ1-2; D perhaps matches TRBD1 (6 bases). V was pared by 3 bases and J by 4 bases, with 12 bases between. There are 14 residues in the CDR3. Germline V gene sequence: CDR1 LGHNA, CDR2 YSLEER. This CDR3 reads CASSHNTGSYGYTF. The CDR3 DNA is TGCGCCAGCAGCCACAACACAGGGAGCTATGGCTACACCTTC.

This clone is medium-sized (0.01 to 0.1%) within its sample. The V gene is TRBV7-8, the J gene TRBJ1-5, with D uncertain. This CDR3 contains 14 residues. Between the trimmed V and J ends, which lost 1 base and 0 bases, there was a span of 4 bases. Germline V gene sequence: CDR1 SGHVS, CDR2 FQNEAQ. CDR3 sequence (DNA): TGTGCCAGCAGCTTAGACCCTAGCAATCAGCCCCAGCATTTT. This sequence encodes CASSLDPSNQPQHF.

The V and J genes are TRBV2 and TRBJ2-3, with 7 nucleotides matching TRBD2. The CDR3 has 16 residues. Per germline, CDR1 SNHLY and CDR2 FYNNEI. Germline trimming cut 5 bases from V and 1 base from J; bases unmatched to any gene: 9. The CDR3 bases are TGTGCCAGCAGTCCCCTTTCTAGCGGCGGCACAGATACGCAGTATTTT. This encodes CASSPLSSGGTDTQYF.

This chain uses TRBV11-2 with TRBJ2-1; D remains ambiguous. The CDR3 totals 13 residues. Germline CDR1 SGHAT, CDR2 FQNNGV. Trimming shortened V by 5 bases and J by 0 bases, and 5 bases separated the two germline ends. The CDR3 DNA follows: TGTGCCAGCAGCCTAAGCTCCTACAATGAGCAGTTCTTC. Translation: CASSLSSYNEQFF.

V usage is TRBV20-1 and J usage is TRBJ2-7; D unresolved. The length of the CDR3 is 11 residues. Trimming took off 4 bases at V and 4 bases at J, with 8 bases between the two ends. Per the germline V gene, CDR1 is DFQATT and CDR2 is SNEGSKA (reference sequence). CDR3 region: CSAIHGYEQYF. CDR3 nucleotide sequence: TGCAGTGCTATTCACGGTTACGAGCAGTACTTC.

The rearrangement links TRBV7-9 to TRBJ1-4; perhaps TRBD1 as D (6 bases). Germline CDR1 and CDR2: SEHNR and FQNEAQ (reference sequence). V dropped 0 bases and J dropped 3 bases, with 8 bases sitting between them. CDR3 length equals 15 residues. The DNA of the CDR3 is TGTGCCAGCAGCTTAGCCAGGGGACCTAATGAAAAACTGTTTTTT. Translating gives CASSLARGPNEKLFF.

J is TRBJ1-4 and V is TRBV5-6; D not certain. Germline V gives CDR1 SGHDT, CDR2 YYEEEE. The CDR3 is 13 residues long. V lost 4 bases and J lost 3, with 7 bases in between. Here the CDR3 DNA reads TGTGCCAGCAGCGTGTACTCTAATGAAAAACTGTTTTTT. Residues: CASSVYSNEKLFF.

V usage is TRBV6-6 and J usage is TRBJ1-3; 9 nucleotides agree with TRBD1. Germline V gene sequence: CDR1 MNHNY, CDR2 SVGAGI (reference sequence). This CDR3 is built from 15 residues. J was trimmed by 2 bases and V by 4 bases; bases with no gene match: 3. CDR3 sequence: CASSSQGAAGNTIYF. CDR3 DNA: TGTGCCAGCAGTTCACAGGGGGCGGCTGGAAACACCATATATTTT.

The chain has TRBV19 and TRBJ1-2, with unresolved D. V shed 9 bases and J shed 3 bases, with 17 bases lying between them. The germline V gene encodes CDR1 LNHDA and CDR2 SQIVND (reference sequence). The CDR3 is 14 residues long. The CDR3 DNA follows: TGTGCCAGCGAGGAAAAGGGCAGATACTATGGCTACACCTTC. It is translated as CASEEKGRYYGYTF. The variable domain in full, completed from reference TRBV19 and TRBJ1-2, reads DGGITQSPKYLFRKEGQNVTLSCEQNLNHDAMYWYRQDPGQGLRLIYYSQIVNDFQKGDIAEGYSVSREKKESFPLTVTSAQKNPTAFYLCASEEKGRYYGYTFGSGTRLTVV.

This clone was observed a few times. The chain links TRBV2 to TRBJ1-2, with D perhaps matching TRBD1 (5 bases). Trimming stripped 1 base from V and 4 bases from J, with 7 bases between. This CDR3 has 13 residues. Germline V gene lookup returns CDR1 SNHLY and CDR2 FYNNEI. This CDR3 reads CASSEGGGYGYTF. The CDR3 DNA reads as TGTGCCAGCAGTGAAGGGGGCGGCTATGGCTACACCTTC.

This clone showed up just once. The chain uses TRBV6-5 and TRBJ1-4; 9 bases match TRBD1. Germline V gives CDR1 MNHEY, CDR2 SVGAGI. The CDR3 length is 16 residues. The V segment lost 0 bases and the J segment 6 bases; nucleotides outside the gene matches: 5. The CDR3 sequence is CASSYSGTGPYEKLFF. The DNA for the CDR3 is TGTGCCAGCAGTTACTCCGGGACAGGGCCCTATGAAAAACTGTTTTTT.

The CDR3 loop reads CASSLAGGGQETQYF. The CDR3 DNA follows: TGCGCCAGCAGCTTGGCCGGGGGAGGGCAGGAGACCCAGTACTTC. This sequence joins TRBV5-1 and TRBJ2-5, with TRBD2 matching 7 bases. The V and J ends lost 0 bases and 5 bases, in that order; junction bases with no gene match: 7. Germline V gene sequence: CDR1 SGHRS, CDR2 YFSETQ. The CDR3 runs 15 residues.